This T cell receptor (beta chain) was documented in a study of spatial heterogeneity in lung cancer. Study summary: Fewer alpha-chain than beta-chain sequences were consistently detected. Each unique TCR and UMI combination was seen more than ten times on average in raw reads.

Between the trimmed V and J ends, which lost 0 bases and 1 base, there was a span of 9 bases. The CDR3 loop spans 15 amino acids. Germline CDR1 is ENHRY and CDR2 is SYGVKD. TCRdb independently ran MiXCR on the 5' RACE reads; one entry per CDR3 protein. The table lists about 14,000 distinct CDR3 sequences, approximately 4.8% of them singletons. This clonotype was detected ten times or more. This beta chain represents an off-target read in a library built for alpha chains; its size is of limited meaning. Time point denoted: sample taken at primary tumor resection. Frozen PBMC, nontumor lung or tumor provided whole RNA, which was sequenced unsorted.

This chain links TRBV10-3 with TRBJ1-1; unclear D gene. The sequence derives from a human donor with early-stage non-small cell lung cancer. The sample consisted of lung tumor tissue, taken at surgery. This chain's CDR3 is CAISESTSKNTEAFF. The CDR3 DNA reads TGTGCCATCAGTGAGTCGACTTCGAAGAACACTGAAGCTTTCTTT.